This T cell receptor beta chain emerged from a study of beta chain features in type 1 diabetes. A few counts support this clone. Its specificity is not known. The germline V and J ends were trimmed by 1 base and 1 base, with 1 base remaining between them. CDR3 length: 13 amino acids. Germline values: CDR1 SNHLY, CDR2 FYNNEI. cDNA synthesis used the whole RNA isolate, giving expressed TCRB sequences. Profiling relied on immunoSEQ multiplex PCR, and the TCRdb table lists in-frame clones only, not all of them. The table lists roughly 150,000 clones, more than 60% of them singletons, with 0.08% to 0.09% in the top ten. General study findings and limits: Shorter templates might be favored by PCR, equally in patients and controls. Small HLA sub-analyses could not settle whether HLA shapes TCRB rearrangement. The study found moderately but significantly shorter TCRB CDR3s in all four CD4+ subsets of Type 1 diabetes patients.

This TCR was sampled from a man younger than 40 with type 1 diabetes. The V gene is TRBV2, the J gene TRBJ2-2; D ambiguous. The specimen was naive CD4+ T cells from blood. Here the CDR3 reads CASSEGNTGELFF. The DNA for the CDR3 is TGTGCCAGCAGTGAAGGGAACACCGGGGAGCTGTTTTTT. Looking up the rest from reference TRBV2 and TRBJ2-2 gives the full variable domain: EPEVTQTPSHQVTQMGQEVILRCVPISNHLYFYWYRQILGQKVEFLVSFYNNEISEKSEIFDDQFSVERPDGSNFTLKIRSTKLEDSAMYFCASSEGNTGELFFGEGSRLTVL.